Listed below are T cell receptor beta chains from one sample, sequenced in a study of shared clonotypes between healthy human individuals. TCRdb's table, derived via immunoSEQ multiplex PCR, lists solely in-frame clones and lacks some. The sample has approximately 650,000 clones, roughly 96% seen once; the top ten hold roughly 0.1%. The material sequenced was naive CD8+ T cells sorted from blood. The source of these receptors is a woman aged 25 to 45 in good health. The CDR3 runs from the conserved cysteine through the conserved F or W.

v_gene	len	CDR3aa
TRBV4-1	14	CASSQATGALEQYF
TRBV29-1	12	CSVEEWGYEQFF
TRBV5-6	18	CASSSHYPQQGPTDTQYF
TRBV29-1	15	CSVEDLAGGSDEQFF
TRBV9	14	CASSPGTLTYEQYF
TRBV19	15	CASRLVGSGANVLTF
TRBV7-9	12	CATLDREREQYF
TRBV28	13	CASSPHRGETQYF
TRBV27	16	CASSGTSGAVGYEQYF
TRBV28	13	CASTSGEGYEQYF
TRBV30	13	CAWSVGVGYEQYF
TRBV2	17	CASSDRDSTASTDTQYF
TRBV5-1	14	CASQTSGGTGELFF
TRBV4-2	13	CASSLGGNTEAFF
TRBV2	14	CASSPSTVNTEAFF
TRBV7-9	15	CASSLMLGVNTEAFF
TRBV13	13	CASSLGPTYEQYF
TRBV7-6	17	CASSQTRAGNMNTEAFF
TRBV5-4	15	CASSLIDRGRETQYF
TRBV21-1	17	CASSKGGRGPSTDTQYF
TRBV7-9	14	CASSFSGGTGELFF
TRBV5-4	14	CASRLWDRQETQYF
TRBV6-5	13	CASSYSGQDTQYF
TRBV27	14	CASSLGTGNQPQHF
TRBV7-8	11	CASRLYNEQFF
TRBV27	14	CASSTGASNQPQHF
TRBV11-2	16	CASSLPEAKPNTEAFF
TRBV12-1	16	CASSLPTGAGANVLTF
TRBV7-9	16	CASSLVGYLSDSEQFF
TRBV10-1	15	CASSESIPGAYEQYF
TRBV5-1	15	CASSLAGTDPYEQYF
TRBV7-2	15	CASSGQRKRAGELFF
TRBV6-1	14	CASRKGQGGHEQYF
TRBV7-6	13	CASSFSGSYEQYF
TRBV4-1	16	CASSPQGLKVQETQYF
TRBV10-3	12	CAITDRGYGYTF
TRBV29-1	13	CSFRQKNTGELFF
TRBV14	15	CASSHPGQAKGGYTF
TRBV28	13	CASSFELSYEQYF
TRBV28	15	CASSTQAGSTDTQYF
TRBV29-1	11	CSVELVNEQFF
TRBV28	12	CASSMGSTEAFF
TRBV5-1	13	CASSLFSSDEQYF
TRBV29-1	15	CSSLSGGGPQETQYF
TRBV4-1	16	CASSQDPGQYSYEQYF
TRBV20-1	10	CSASPDIQYF
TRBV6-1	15	CASPGEGGSTDTQYF
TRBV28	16	CASIGRGEESSYEQYF
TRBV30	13	CACVGTDTAEQYF
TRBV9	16	CASSGKTDTSTGELFF
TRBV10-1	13	CASSESSYNEQFF
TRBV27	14	CASSRGGPKNEQFF
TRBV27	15	CASRVYAGGTDAQYF
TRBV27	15	CASSGLSGGTDTQYF
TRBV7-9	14	CASSSPGQQETQYF
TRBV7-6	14	CASSSAGPHYEQYF
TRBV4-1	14	CASSQEPIPYEQYF
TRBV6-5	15	CASSAAGAQLRGYTF
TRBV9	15	CASSPNGGGSYGYTF
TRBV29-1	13	CSAMTGGTGELFF